The sequence of this TCR beta chain was determined in a study of blood T cell repertoires in COVID-19. Study background: Both acute and convalescent COVID-19 samples were obtained from the United States, Italy and Spain. T cells, B-cell-depleted T cells, or PBMCs supplied cDNA or gDNA.

Source study methods: How many nucleated cells were present was estimated from reference gene primer amplification. TCRdb's copy holds only in-frame clones and misses some; the assay was immunoSEQ multiplex PCR. V and J calls and clone size come straight from that table; D and trimming were deduced from the DNA. The table shows around 190,000 clones, with 65% to 90% occurring only once. Sequenced: peripheral blood. This sequence was found in a human donor in a cohort sampled during active COVID-19.

The CDR3 DNA reads as TGCGCCAGCAGCCCCCAATATAGTCTGGATACGCAGTATTTT. It is translated as CASSPQYSLDTQYF. The V gene is TRBV4-3, the J gene TRBJ2-3; D not resolved. Germline CDR1 LGHNA, CDR2 YSLEER. This CDR3 contains 14 residues. Trimming took off 4 bases at V and 6 bases at J, with 14 bases between the two ends.